These T cell receptor beta chains were read from a single sample in a study of CD8 T cells in ankylosing spondylitis. Each CDR3 protein gets one entry after TCRdb re-called the 5' RACE reads with MiXCR. The sample carries more than 100,000 distinct CDR3 sequences, approximately 17% recorded once. Sample: blood, either unsorted or a sorted T cell fraction (not recorded which). These receptors were taken from a male donor with ankylosing spondylitis. Each CDR3 is given with its conserved first and last residue. A D gene is named only where the DNA matches it firmly. Expanded clones are given a class, and other clones once, few, many or no size at all.

D: NA; V: TRBV20-1; size: few; CDR3: CSARYTGPNQETQYF
D: NA; V: TRBV5-1; size: NA; CDR3: CASSLDERTEAFF
D: TRBD2; V: TRBV28; size: few; CDR3: CASRPGGLSYEQYF
D: NA; V: TRBV7-6; size: NA; CDR3: CASSLGRMGDTQYF
D: NA; V: TRBV27; size: NA; CDR3: CASSPQGGGSPLHF
D: NA; V: TRBV6-2/TRBV6-3; size: NA; CDR3: CASSYGGVLGWEQYF
D: TRBD1; V: TRBV15; size: NA; CDR3: CATSKGTGFEKLFF
D: NA; V: TRBV6-1; size: NA; CDR3: CASSPFFYNEQFF
D: TRBD2; V: TRBV10-3; size: few; CDR3: CAIRPSGGSSYNEQFF
D: NA; V: TRBV3-1; size: NA; CDR3: CASSPTTGQTEAFF
D: NA; V: TRBV4-1; size: NA; CDR3: CASSQAPHGSSYNEQFF
D: TRBD1; V: TRBV7-6; size: few; CDR3: CASSVYTGGDEKLFF
D: NA; V: TRBV7-9; size: NA; CDR3: CASDPRTDTQYF
D: TRBD2; V: TRBV27; size: NA; CDR3: CASSLGGLGFSSYEQYF
D: NA; V: TRBV7-6; size: NA; CDR3: CASSLVDTHTYEQYF
D: NA; V: TRBV11-1; size: few; CDR3: CASSLIFTDTERGYEQYF
D: NA; V: TRBV6-5; size: few; CDR3: CASSYAQGSAYEQYF
D: NA; V: TRBV28; size: few; CDR3: CASGYYGYTF
D: NA; V: TRBV25-1; size: few; CDR3: CASSDHIGTLYTEAFF
D: NA; V: TRBV5-6; size: few; CDR3: CASSLIRNLGEKLFF
D: NA; V: TRBV15; size: NA; CDR3: CATSRPFRDSGNTIYF
D: NA; V: TRBV6-1; size: few; CDR3: CASTDSSYNEQFF
D: TRBD1; V: TRBV9; size: NA; CDR3: CASSQQGLRGTGELFF
D: TRBD2; V: TRBV6-5; size: NA; CDR3: CASSSGTSPYNEQFF
D: NA; V: TRBV12-5; size: few; CDR3: CASGLVRGSSTDTQYF
D: TRBD2; V: TRBV6-5; size: few; CDR3: CASSYLLAGGTQETQYF
D: TRBD2; V: TRBV3-1; size: few; CDR3: CASSQEGLSAGELFF
D: NA; V: TRBV6-2/TRBV6-3; size: few; CDR3: CASGGRSFPYEQYF
D: NA; V: TRBV5-1; size: few; CDR3: CASSLATPSVGQYF
D: TRBD2; V: TRBV5-6; size: few; CDR3: CASSIAGDYEQYF
D: NA; V: TRBV29-1; size: NA; CDR3: CSVEGRNYEQYF
D: TRBD2; V: TRBV6-4; size: few; CDR3: CASSDSGRDTQYF
D: NA; V: TRBV7-9; size: medium-sized; CDR3: CASSFEGIQPQHF
D: TRBD1; V: TRBV12-3/TRBV12-4; size: NA; CDR3: CASSSTGVAFF
D: TRBD1; V: TRBV5-1; size: few; CDR3: CASSSSQGDAYEQYF
D: NA; V: TRBV27; size: NA; CDR3: CASSLSLRGNQPQHF
D: NA; V: TRBV7-9; size: few; CDR3: CASSLDGGAYNEQFF
D: TRBD1; V: TRBV4-1; size: NA; CDR3: CASSQESKNPGQGTEIIYGYTF
D: NA; V: TRBV7-2; size: NA; CDR3: CASGPTLGDEQYF
D: TRBD1; V: TRBV29-1; size: many; CDR3: CSVEDKGAGEQYF